A selection of T cell receptor beta chains follows, all from one sample in a study of cytomegalovirus exposure and HLA in healthy donors. Profiled with immunoSEQ multiplex PCR; TCRdb holds only in-frame clones, not every one. The table for this sample gives approximately 190,000 clones. Sequenced input: PBMCs. The receptors come from a man aged 25 to 40 in good health and CMV-seronegative. The CDR3 runs from the conserved cysteine through the conserved F or W. The D gene is left open where the match is weak.

TGTGCCAGTAGGAGGGGACTAGCGGGAACTAGCTCCTACAATGAGCAGTTCTTC,CASRRGLAGTSSYNEQFF,TRBD2,TRBV19,TRBJ2-1
TGTGCCAGCAGCGTAGAGGAGCGGGGGGTTGCGCAGTACTTC,CASSVEERGVAQYF,TRBD2,TRBV9,TRBJ2-7
TGTGCCACCAGCAGAGGTCAGGGGCCTGGAAACACCATATATTTT,CATSRGQGPGNTIYF,.,TRBV15,TRBJ1-3
TGTGCCAGCAGTTTTGGTTCCGGGACTAGCGACACCGGGGAGCTGTTTTTT,CASSFGSGTSDTGELFF,TRBD2,TRBV27,TRBJ2-2
TGTGCCATCAGTTCCGGACAGGGGGCGTCGAGTGAGCAGTTCTTC,CAISSGQGASSEQFF,TRBD1,TRBV10-3,TRBJ2-1
TGCGCCAGCAGTGAGGGGAGGCTGGCGGATACGCAGTATTTT,CASSEGRLADTQYF,.,TRBV10-1,TRBJ2-3
TGTGCCAGCAGAGGGACAGATCCTAACTATGGCTACACCTTC,CASRGTDPNYGYTF,TRBD1,TRBV5-4,TRBJ1-2
TGTGCCAGCAGCTTTATGGGGGGTCCCGGGGAGCTGTTTTTT,CASSFMGGPGELFF,.,TRBV7-7,TRBJ2-2
TGTGCCAGCAGTTACTCTATCCCGGGGTACGAGCAGTACTTC,CASSYSIPGYEQYF,.,TRBV6-5,TRBJ2-7
TGTGCCAGCAGTCAACTCCGGCCCGGGAAGTACTTC,CASSQLRPGKYF,.,TRBV28,TRBJ2-7
TGTGCCAGCTCACCCCCCGGACAGGGATGGGAGCAGTACTTC,CASSPPGQGWEQYF,TRBD1,TRBV18,TRBJ2-7
TGCGCCAGCAGCTCCAGGACTAGCGGGGCCCAAGAGACCCAGTACTTC,CASSSRTSGAQETQYF,TRBD2,TRBV5-1,TRBJ2-5
TGTGCCAGTAGTGTAGGGACAGTCAATGAGCAGTTCTTC,CASSVGTVNEQFF,TRBD1,TRBV19,TRBJ2-1
TGTGCCAGCAGGGTACCGGGAGGGCCCGGGGAGCTGTTTTTT,CASRVPGGPGELFF,TRBD2,TRBV6-1,TRBJ2-2